This entry describes one T cell receptor beta chain. The antigen is not known. Produced via immunoSEQ multiplex PCR; TCRdb's table is partial and in-frame only. Of a few million clones in the sample, 80% to 95% were seen once. The length of the CDR3 is 17 residues. Between the trimmed V and J ends, which lost 0 bases and 3 bases, there was a span of 15 bases. CDR1 SEHNR and CDR2 FQNEAQ come from the germline V gene (reference sequence). This entry comes from a study of shared clonotypes between healthy human individuals. Study at large: Donors were a couple of women and three men aged 18 to 49.

Study results and limitations: Memory subsets had estimated richness that was generally smaller than that of naive subsets.

The gene calls are TRBV7-9 and TRBJ1-5; D possibly corresponds to TRBD1 (5 bases). Source material: naive CD4+ T cells from PBMCs. The subset: CD45RA+ positively selected. The sequence was obtained from a young man in good health. Some clones in this sample may be carry-over from other donors' samples. The CDR3: CASSLAGWRTPNQPQHF. CDR3 in DNA: TGTGCCAGCAGCTTAGCAGGGTGGCGGACACCCAATCAGCCCCAGCATTTT.